Each of the 21 T cell receptor beta chains below was sequenced from the same sample in a study of a mutant IDH1 vaccine in newly diagnosed glioma. Measured with immunoSEQ multiplex PCR; TCRdb has only the in-frame clones, and not every one. The table has 50,000 or so clones, more than 70% seen once. Time point noted: week 5, during vaccination. Each vaccine dose was 300 ug of mutant IDH1 20-mer peptide, with topical imiquimod. Antigens of these TCRs are unknown. This material consisted of PBMCs, taken from a glioma patient whose treatment included an IDH1 peptide vaccine. Receptors originate from a middle-aged woman with glioma.

The rearrangement uses TRBV10-3 and TRBJ2-7; the D is unclear. CDR3 length: 12 amino acids. V was clipped by 4 bases and J by 4 bases, with 8 bases between them. Germline CDR1 is ENHRY and CDR2 is SYGVKD. CDR3 bases: TGTGCCATCAGTGTAAATAATTACGAGCAGTACTTC. It translates to CAISVNNYEQYF.

The chain joins TRBV5-1 to TRBJ2-7, with 12 bases that match TRBD1. Trimming cost V 0 bases and J 4 bases; bases outside gene matches: 8. The CDR3 is 17 residues long. In germline, CDR1 is SGHRS, CDR2 YFSETQ. The CDR3 DNA is TGCGCCAGCAGCTTGGGGGGACCGGGACAGGGGGCGTACGAGCAGTACTTC. Translating gives CASSLGGPGQGAYEQYF.

The rearrangement joins TRBV30 to TRBJ1-5; D is perhaps TRBD1 (6 bases). The CDR3 loop spans 15 amino acids. Germline V CDR1 and CDR2: GTSNPN, SVGIG (reference sequence). The V end lost 3 bases, the J end lost 2 bases, and 14 bases lay between the germline ends. The CDR3 sequence: CAWRNSGEGNQPQHF. DNA for the CDR3: TGTGCCTGGAGAAACTCAGGGGAAGGCAATCAGCCCCAGCATTTT.

This clone was counted once. This chain joins TRBV6-5 and TRBJ2-1, with D unresolved. The length of the CDR3 is 15 residues. Germline V gene sequence: CDR1 MNHEY, CDR2 SVGAGI. The V end lost 6 bases, the J end lost 0 bases, and 12 bases lay between the germline ends. This chain's CDR3 is CASSRREYSYNEQFF. CDR3 in DNA: TGTGCCAGCAGCCGGAGAGAGTACTCCTACAATGAGCAGTTCTTC.

The chain carries TRBV5-8 and TRBJ2-7; D uncertain. The length of the CDR3 is 13 residues. V was shortened by 1 base and J by 3 bases, with 8 bases between the two germline ends. The germline V gene has CDR1 SGHTS and CDR2 YDEGEE. The CDR3 protein is CASSLNSYYEQYF. DNA of the CDR3: TGTGCCAGCAGCTTGAATAGTTACTACGAGCAGTACTTC.

The sample holds one count of this clone. The chain combines TRBV29-1 with TRBJ2-5; possible D gene TRBD1, 6 bases. Trimming removed 2 bases at V and 4 bases at J, with 11 bases between. Germline assignment: CDR1 SQVTM and CDR2 ANQGSEA. This CDR3 is built from 13 residues. CDR3 sequence: CSVESPDRETQYF. The CDR3 bases are TGCAGCGTTGAATCTCCGGACAGAGAGACCCAGTACTTC. Looking up the rest from reference TRBV29-1 and TRBJ2-5 gives the full variable domain: SAVISQKPSRDICQRGTSLTIQCQVDSQVTMMFWYRQQPGQSLTLIATANQGSEATYESGFVIDKFPISRPNLTFSTLTVSNMSPEDSSIYLCSVESPDRETQYFGPGTRLLVL.

This clone occurred once. This chain uses TRBV10-3 with TRBJ1-2, with D possibly being TRBD1 (6 bases). CDR1 and CDR2 (germline): ENHRY, SYGVKD. Trimming removed 4 bases at V and 3 bases at J, with 15 bases between. There are 15 residues in the CDR3. The CDR3 spells CAISVGGGGDYGYTF. The CDR3 DNA reads TGTGCCATCAGTGTAGGAGGAGGGGGAGACTATGGCTACACCTTC.

V is TRBV4-1 and J is TRBJ1-1; D is unclear. Germline values: CDR1 MGHRA, CDR2 YSYEKL. The V and J ends lost 2 bases and 7 bases respectively, with 11 bases between them. The CDR3 runs to 13 residues. CDR3 in DNA: TGCGCCAGCAGCCAACCTCCGGCCGTTGAAGCTTTCTTT. This sequence encodes CASSQPPAVEAFF.

As regards this clone: Germline is not matched at one junction end, which may reflect a read error. The chain combines TRBV5-1 with TRBJ2-3; 11 nucleotides line up with TRBD2. The CDR3 sequence is 17 residues long. From germline, CDR1 is SGHRS and CDR2 YFSETQ. This CDR3 is CASSLAAGTSGTNTQYF. The DNA for the CDR3 is TGCGCCAGCAGCTTGGCGGCCGGGACTAGCGGCACAAATACGCAGTATTTT. The full variable domain, in which reference TRBV5-1 and TRBJ2-3 provide the parts outside the CDR3, is KAGVTQTPRYLIKTRGQQVTLSCSPISGHRSVSWYQQTPGQGLQFLFEYFSETQRNKGNFPGRFSGRQFSNSRSEMNVSTLELGDSALYLCASSLAAGTSGTNTQYFGPGTRLTVL.

J is TRBJ2-2 and V is TRBV19, with no clear D. Trimming shortened V by 5 bases and J by 1 base, and 11 bases separated the two germline ends. Germline V gene data show CDR1 as LNHDA and CDR2 as SQIVND (reference sequence). The CDR3 covers 15 residues. CDR3 DNA sequence: TGTGCCAGTAGTCTCGGACCTCTGAACACCGGGGAGCTGTTTTTT. Protein sequence: CASSLGPLNTGELFF.

The chain employs TRBV5-1 and TRBJ2-1; 9 bases agree with TRBD1. CDR1 and CDR2 from the germline V gene are SGHRS and YFSETQ. V was pared by 3 bases and J by 4 bases, with 5 bases of the junction left unmatched. The CDR3 is made up of 15 amino acids. CDR3 loop: CASSSSGTGYNEQFF. In nucleotides, the CDR3 is TGCGCCAGCAGCTCGTCCGGGACAGGGTACAATGAGCAGTTCTTC.

The chain recombines TRBV21-1 with TRBJ1-5; TRBD1, the table's D call, was not compared with the DNA. TRBV21-1 counts as a pseudogene. CDR3 length equals 18 residues. The DNA for the CDR3 is TGTGCCAGCAGCAAAGGGGCCGACAGGATTTATAGCAATCAGCCCCAGCATTTT. It is translated as CASSKGADRIYSNQPQHF.

This chain uses TRBV14 with TRBJ2-7, with D unresolved. From germline, CDR1 is SGHDN and CDR2 FVKESK. The CDR3 extends over 14 amino acids. V lost 1 base to trimming and J lost 9 bases, with 16 bases between them. For the CDR3, the DNA is TGTGCCAGCAGCCAAGTCGGACGGTCCCTCGGGCAGTACTTC. Its protein is CASSQVGRSLGQYF.

This clone was counted only a few times. The chain joins TRBV11-2 to TRBJ2-1, with 8 bases aligning to TRBD1. After removal of 5 bases from V and 7 bases from J, the junction contained 10 bases not matched to a gene. CDR1 and CDR2 from the germline V gene are SGHAT and FQNNGV. This CDR3 contains 15 residues. In DNA, the CDR3 is TGTGCCAGCAGCCCTTGGGGGACAGGTGGGAATGAGCAGTTCTTC. Its protein product is CASSPWGTGGNEQFF.

The chain links TRBV30 to TRBJ1-5; D is unclear. The CDR3 spans 13 residues. Trimming shortened V by 2 bases and J by 2 bases, and 7 bases separated the two germline ends. The germline CDR1 and CDR2 sequences are GTSNPN and SVGIG (reference sequence). This CDR3 is CAWSTRGNQPQHF. The CDR3 DNA follows: TGTGCCTGGAGTACGAGGGGCAATCAGCCCCAGCATTTT.

This clone showed up just once. The CDR3 protein is CASSLGQGAKYLDTQYF. As DNA, the CDR3 is TGCGCCAGCAGCTTGGGTCAGGGCGCGAAATACCTAGATACGCAGTATTTT. The chain recombines TRBV5-1 with TRBJ2-3, with D possibly TRBD1 on 5 matching bases. The CDR3 length is 17 residues. Deletions cut 0 bases from V and 5 bases from J, with 19 bases between. The V gene's germline CDR1 is SGHRS and CDR2 YFSETQ.

The chain joins TRBV6-6 to TRBJ2-3, with D tentatively TRBD1 (8 bases). The CDR3 runs to 15 residues. The germline V and J ends were trimmed by 1 base and 6 bases, with 14 bases remaining between them. CDR1 and CDR2 from the germline V gene are MNHNY and SVGAGI (reference sequence). For the CDR3, the DNA is TGTGCCAGCAGTTACTTCGGACAGGGAGGGGATACGCAGTATTTT. Translated, it gives CASSYFGQGGDTQYF.

This chain uses TRBV27 with TRBJ2-7, with 8 bases that match TRBD1. The CDR3 has 15 residues. Germline V lookup: CDR1 MNHEY, CDR2 SMNVEV (reference sequence). Trimming cost V 6 bases and J 7 bases; bases outside gene matches: 14. The DNA for the CDR3 is TGTGCCAGCAGCGAACTGCAGGGGGCTTGGGAGGAGCAGTACTTC. It codes for CASSELQGAWEEQYF.

V and J are TRBV2 and TRBJ1-3; 10 nucleotides agree with TRBD1. Trimming cost V 10 bases and J 0 bases; bases outside gene matches: 9. The CDR3 contains 16 residues. Germline V gene data show CDR1 as SNHLY and CDR2 as FYNNEI. CDR3 DNA sequence: TGTGCCACTCTCTACCGGGACAGGGGCTCTGGAAACACCATATATTTT. Translating gives CATLYRDRGSGNTIYF.

The rearrangement uses TRBV4-1 and TRBJ1-2; TRBD1 agrees at 7 bases. The junction had 6 bases not matched to a gene; V was cut back by 0 bases and J by 8 bases. The CDR3 is 14 amino acids. From germline, CDR1 is MGHRA and CDR2 YSYEKL. The CDR3 reads CASSQEGGGYGYTF. DNA for the CDR3: TGCGCCAGCAGCCAAGAGGGAGGGGGCTACGGCTACACCTTC.

This clone appeared a few times. At one end, the junction sequence differs from germline, possibly due to a read error. V and J are TRBV7-7 and TRBJ2-5; 10 bases are a match to TRBD2. The CDR3 loop spans 15 amino acids. In germline, CDR1 is SSHAT, CDR2 FNYEAQ (reference sequence). The CDR3 sequence: CASSQTGTSAQTQYF. CDR3 bases: TGTGCTAGCAGCCAGACCGGGACTAGCGCACAGACCCAGTACTTC.